The 14 T cell receptor beta chains in this list originate from one sample, sequenced in a study of T cells in Graves' hyperthyroidism and ophthalmopathy. RNA transcripts were the template for amplifying TCR beta CDR3 regions. With the HTBI primer set, the TCR CDR3 went through a first round of RT-PCR. TCRdb processed the multiplex PCR reads anew with MiXCR; each CDR3 protein has one entry. The data show approximately 570,000 distinct CDR3 sequences, about 20% seen once. The source material was blood. Receptors originate from a man aged 35 to 55 with Graves' ophthalmopathy.

In its sample, this clonotype was seen many times. This CDR3 is CASSVMYQETQYF. The CDR3 region has the DNA TGTGCCAGCAGTGTAATGTACCAAGAGACCCAGTACTTC. V and J are TRBV2 and TRBJ2-5; D is ambiguous. V lost 4 bases and J lost 0, with 6 bases in between. Germline loops: CDR1 SNHLY, CDR2 FYNNEI. This CDR3 spans 13 amino acids. The variable domain in full, completed from reference TRBV2 and TRBJ2-5, reads EPEVTQTPSHQVTQMGQEVILRCVPISNHLYFYWYRQILGQKVEFLVSFYNNEISEKSEIFDDQFSVERPDGSNFTLKIRSTKLEDSAMYFCASSVMYQETQYFGPGTRLLVL.

The V and J genes are TRBV2 and TRBJ2-5; no clear D. The germline CDR1 and CDR2 sequences are SNHLY and FYNNEI. The CDR3 runs to 12 residues. V lost 8 bases and J lost 6, with 13 bases in between. The CDR3 DNA reads TGTGCCAGCGATTTTTTGAAACAGACCCAGTACTTC. Translation gives CASDFLKQTQYF.

This clonotype has a handful of counts. This chain links TRBV6-2 or TRBV6-3 with TRBJ2-7, with D possibly matching TRBD1 (5 bases). CDR3 length equals 14 residues. V lost 5 bases and J 0 bases, leaving 11 bases between the germline ends. The germline gives CDR1 MNHEY, CDR2 SVGEGT. Here the CDR3 DNA reads TGTGCCAGCAGTACATCAGGGAACTCCTACGAGCAGTACTTC. Its protein is CASSTSGNSYEQYF.

The rearrangement uses TRBV30 and TRBJ2-2; no clear D gene. The germline gives CDR1 GTSNPN, CDR2 SVGIG (reference sequence). CDR3 length equals 12 residues. Trimming took 3 bases from V and 4 from J, leaving 6 bases between them. This CDR3 is CAWRGPTGELFF. CDR3 DNA: TGTGCCTGGAGGGGCCCCACCGGGGAGCTGTTTTTT.

This clonotype appeared a few times. The chain carries TRBV2 and TRBJ2-1; 10 positions match TRBD2. Looked up from germline, CDR1 is SNHLY and CDR2 is FYNNEI. The CDR3 has 15 residues. J was trimmed by 12 bases and V by 5 bases; bases with no gene match: 13. CDR3 amino acids: CASSRGATSGIGQFF. CDR3 in DNA: TGTGCCAGCAGTCGGGGTGCAACTAGCGGGATTGGGCAGTTCTTC.

This clonotype was detected a few times. The rearrangement links TRBV10-3 to TRBJ2-3; D ambiguous. V was clipped by 3 bases and J by 0 bases, with 10 bases between them. The germline V gene has CDR1 ENHRY and CDR2 SYGVKD. The CDR3 has 15 amino acids. The CDR3, as DNA: TGTGCCATCAGTGAATCCAGTCATAGCACAGATACGCAGTATTTT. Its translation: CAISESSHSTDTQYF.

This chain links TRBV2 with TRBJ1-4, with a tentative D call TRBD1 (5 bases). Per the germline V gene, CDR1 is SNHLY and CDR2 is FYNNEI. V was trimmed by 4 bases and J by 4 bases, leaving 16 bases between them. There are 16 residues in the CDR3. The CDR3 DNA reads as TGTGCCAGCAGTGCTTTAATGGGACGGATTAATGAAAAACTGTTTTTT. Its translation is CASSALMGRINEKLFF.

This clonotype was seen repeatedly, ten times or more. The V gene is TRBV3-1, the J gene TRBJ1-4; D perhaps matches TRBD1 (5 bases). CDR1 LGHDT and CDR2 YNNKEL come from the germline V gene (reference sequence). This CDR3 has 14 residues. V gave up 3 bases and J gave up 8 bases, with 13 bases separating them. As DNA, the CDR3 is TGTGCCAGCAGCCAGCGTCAAGGGGTCGAAAAACTGTTTTTT. It is translated as CASSQRQGVEKLFF.

This clonotype was seen a handful of times. The rearrangement joins TRBV6-2 or TRBV6-3 to TRBJ2-1; 12 nucleotides line up with TRBD2. The germline V gene encodes CDR1 MNHEY and CDR2 SVGEGT. This CDR3 has 14 residues. V was clipped by 6 bases and J by 8 bases; unmatched bases: 5. Here the CDR3 reads CASRWTSGVDEQFF. In DNA form, the CDR3 reads TGTGCCAGCAGATGGACTAGCGGGGTTGATGAGCAGTTCTTC.

This clonotype turned up a few times. V usage is TRBV20-1 and J usage is TRBJ1-1, with TRBD1 as a possible D gene (5 bases). V was trimmed by 6 bases and J by 2 bases, leaving 10 bases between them. CDR1 and CDR2 (germline): DFQATT, SNEGSKA (reference sequence). The CDR3 contains 12 residues. The CDR3 sequence is CSAWGYNTEAFF. As DNA, the CDR3 is TGCAGTGCCTGGGGGTATAACACTGAAGCTTTCTTT.

J is TRBJ2-1 and V is TRBV19; tentatively, D is TRBD2 (7 bases). The germline V gene encodes CDR1 LNHDA and CDR2 SQIVND (reference sequence). The CDR3 has 15 amino acids. Trimming stripped 3 bases from V and 4 bases from J, with 13 bases between. CDR3 sequence: CASSMWAGAYNEQFF. CDR3 coding DNA: TGTGCCAGTAGTATGTGGGCGGGGGCTTACAATGAGCAGTTCTTC. Supplemented by reference TRBV19 and TRBJ2-1, the full variable domain reads DGGITQSPKYLFRKEGQNVTLSCEQNLNHDAMYWYRQDPGQGLRLIYYSQIVNDFQKGDIAEGYSVSREKKESFPLTVTSAQKNPTAFYLCASSMWAGAYNEQFFGPGTRLTVL.

The chain recombines TRBV15 with TRBJ2-2, with a possible D match to TRBD2 (6 bases). Trimming shortened V by 3 bases and J by 6 bases, and 20 bases separated the two germline ends. The CDR3 runs 17 residues. Germline CDR1 is LNHNV and CDR2 is YYDKDF (reference sequence). The CDR3 protein is CATSSEAQGGVAGELFF. The CDR3 coding sequence is TGTGCCACCAGCAGTGAAGCGCAAGGCGGGGTAGCCGGGGAGCTGTTTTTT. Combining the CDR3 with reference TRBV15 and TRBJ2-2 gives the whole variable domain DAMVIQNPRYQVTQFGKPVTLSCSQTLNHNVMYWYQQKSSQAPKLLFHYYDKDFNNEADTPDNFQSRRPNTSFCFLDIRSPGLGDTAMYLCATSSEAQGGVAGELFFGEGSRLTVL.

The rearrangement links TRBV10-3 to TRBJ1-2; possible D gene TRBD1, 5 bases. This CDR3 comprises 15 residues. The ends were cut back, 0 bases at V and 2 bases at J, with 10 bases in the middle. Germline CDR1 reads ENHRY; CDR2 reads SYGVKD. In nucleotides, the CDR3 is TGTGCCATCAGTGAGTCGGGGGGGTGGAACTATGGCTACACCTTC. This sequence encodes CAISESGGWNYGYTF.

The V call is TRBV20-1, the J call TRBJ2-1, with D perhaps TRBD2 (5 bases). Germline CDR1 is DFQATT and CDR2 is SNEGSKA (reference sequence). Trimming left V 0 bases short and J 0 bases short, with 12 bases between. CDR3 size: 16 residues. In nucleotides, the CDR3 is TGCAGTGCTAGAGATGACGAGGGTCGCTCCTACAATGAGCAGTTCTTC. It codes for CSARDDEGRSYNEQFF.